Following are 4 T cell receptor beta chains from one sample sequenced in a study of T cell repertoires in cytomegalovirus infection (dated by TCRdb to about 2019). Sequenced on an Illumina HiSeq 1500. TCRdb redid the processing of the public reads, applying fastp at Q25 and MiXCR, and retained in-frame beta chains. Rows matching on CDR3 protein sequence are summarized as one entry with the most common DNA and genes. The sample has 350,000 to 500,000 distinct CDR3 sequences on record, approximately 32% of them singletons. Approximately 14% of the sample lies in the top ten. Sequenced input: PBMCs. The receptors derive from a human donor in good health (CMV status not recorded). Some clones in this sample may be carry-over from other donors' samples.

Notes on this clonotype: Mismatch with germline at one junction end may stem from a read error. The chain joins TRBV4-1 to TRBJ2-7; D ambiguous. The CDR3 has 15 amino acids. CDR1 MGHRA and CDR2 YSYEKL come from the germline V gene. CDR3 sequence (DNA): TGCTCCAGCATCCAAACATGGATCTCCTCCTACGAGCAGTACTTC. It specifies CSSIQTWISSYEQYF.

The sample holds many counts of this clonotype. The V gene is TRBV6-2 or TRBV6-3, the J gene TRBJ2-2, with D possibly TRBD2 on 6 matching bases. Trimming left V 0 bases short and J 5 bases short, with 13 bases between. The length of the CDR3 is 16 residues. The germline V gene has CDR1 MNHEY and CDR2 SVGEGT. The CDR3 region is CASSYSVSGGTGELFF. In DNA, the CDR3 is TGTGCCAGCAGTTACTCCGTGTCCGGGGGAACCGGGGAGCTGTTTTTT.

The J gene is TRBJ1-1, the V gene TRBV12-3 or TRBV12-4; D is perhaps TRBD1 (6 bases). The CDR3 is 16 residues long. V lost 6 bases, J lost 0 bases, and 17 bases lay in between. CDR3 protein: CASSASTGGMNTEAFF. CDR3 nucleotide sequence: TGTGCCAGCAGCGCGTCGACAGGAGGGATGAACACTGAAGCTTTCTTT.

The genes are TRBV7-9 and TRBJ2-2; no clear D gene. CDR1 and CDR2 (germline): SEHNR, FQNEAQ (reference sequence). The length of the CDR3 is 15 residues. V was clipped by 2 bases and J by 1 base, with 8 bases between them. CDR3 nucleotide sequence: TGTGCCAGCAGCTTAATGTCCGGGAACACCGGGGAGCTGTTTTTT. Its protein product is CASSLMSGNTGELFF.